The 13 T cell receptor beta chains given below trace back to one sample, sequenced in a study of blood T cell repertoires in COVID-19. The table came from immunoSEQ multiplex PCR; TCRdb's copy has only in-frame clones and leaves some out. The table records about 200,000 clones, under 90% of them present only once. Material: PBMCs or T cells enriched from blood (not recorded which). The receptors were sampled from a woman aged 50 to 60 who had been exposed to COVID-19.

The rearrangement links TRBV6-1 to TRBJ1-1; D unclear. This CDR3 contains 14 residues. CDR1 is MNHNS and CDR2 is SASEGT in the germline V gene. Trimming shortened V by 0 bases and J by 1 base, and 6 bases separated the two germline ends. CDR3 coding DNA: TGTGCCAGCAGTGAAGCAGTTAGGAACACTGAAGCTTTCTTT. This encodes CASSEAVRNTEAFF.

This chain links TRBV2 with TRBJ2-1; 8 bases fit TRBD2. The CDR3 length is 13 residues. The germline V gene encodes CDR1 SNHLY and CDR2 FYNNEI. V trimming: 7 bases; J trimming: 3 bases; junction bases outside the gene matches: 2. CDR3 in DNA: TGTGCCAGCACCCGGGGGGGCTACAATGAGCAGTTCTTC. It translates to CASTRGGYNEQFF.

The chain carries TRBV7-9 and TRBJ1-2; maybe TRBD1 (5 bases). The V end was cut by 8 bases, the J end by 8 bases, with 21 bases between. CDR1 is SEHNR and CDR2 is FQNEAQ in the germline V gene (reference sequence). This CDR3 spans 14 amino acids. Written as DNA, the CDR3 is TGTGCCAGCGGAAAGGGGCTTCCAGGAGCAGGCTACACCTTC. As protein: CASGKGLPGAGYTF.

J is TRBJ2-1 and V is TRBV20-1, with TRBD2 identical over 14 bases. V lost 3 bases to trimming and J lost 3 bases; unmatched junction nucleotides: 1. Germline CDR1 is DFQATT and CDR2 is SNEGSKA (reference sequence). CDR3 length: 15 residues. CDR3 nucleotides: TGCAGTGCTAGTGGACTAGCGGGGGGCTACAATGAGCAGTTCTTC. It encodes CSASGLAGGYNEQFF.

This clone is a singleton in its sample. The chain carries TRBV18 and TRBJ1-1; 7 bases agree with TRBD1. J gave up 4 bases and V 1 base, and 3 bases lay outside the gene matches. The CDR3 contains 14 residues. Germline CDR1 reads KGHSH; CDR2 reads LQKENI. CDR3 sequence (DNA): TGTGCCAGCTCACCACAGAACAGGGGCACTGAAGCTTTCTTT. Translating gives CASSPQNRGTEAFF.

This chain connects TRBV5-8 to TRBJ1-1; a weak D match, TRBD1 (5 bases). V was trimmed by 4 bases and J by 4 bases, leaving 17 bases between them. The V gene's germline CDR1 is SGHTS and CDR2 YDEGEE. This CDR3 is built from 15 residues. DNA for the CDR3: TGTGCCAGCAGCCGGAGGGGAGGGCTGACCACTGAAGCTTTCTTT. Its translation: CASSRRGGLTTEAFF.

The count of this clone is one. This chain connects TRBV19 to TRBJ1-1; D possibly corresponds to TRBD1 (6 bases). CDR1 and CDR2 (germline): LNHDA, SQIVND (reference sequence). Trimming took off 8 bases at V and 1 base at J, with 11 bases between the two ends. CDR3 length: 13 residues. Here the CDR3 DNA reads TGTGCCAGTGGGGGCGCGGGGAACACTGAAGCTTTCTTT. Translated, it gives CASGGAGNTEAFF. The full variable domain, rest sourced from reference TRBV19 and TRBJ1-1, is DGGITQSPKYLFRKEGQNVTLSCEQNLNHDAMYWYRQDPGQGLRLIYYSQIVNDFQKGDIAEGYSVSREKKESFPLTVTSAQKNPTAFYLCASGGAGNTEAFFGQGTRLTVV.

This chain's CDR3 is CATSRDHGDEQYF. The CDR3 bases are TGTGCCACCAGCAGAGATCACGGAGACGAGCAGTACTTC. V is TRBV15 and J is TRBJ2-7, with no clear D. The CDR3 contains 13 residues. Germline values: CDR1 LNHNV, CDR2 YYDKDF (reference sequence). V was shortened by 0 bases and J by 5 bases, with 8 bases between the two germline ends.

This rearrangement joins TRBV15 to TRBJ1-2; 8 nucleotides match TRBD1. The V and J ends lost 4 bases and 8 bases, in that order; junction bases with no gene match: 9. Germline V gene data show CDR1 as LNHNV and CDR2 as YYDKDF (reference sequence). The CDR3 spans 14 residues. CDR3: CATSMDRVRQGYTF. As DNA, the CDR3 is TGTGCCACCAGCATGGACAGGGTTCGGCAGGGCTACACCTTC.

J is TRBJ1-1 and V is TRBV5-4, with D possibly matching TRBD1 (5 bases). Germline CDR1 SGHNT, CDR2 YYREEE (reference sequence). The CDR3 contains 15 residues. V was shortened by 0 bases and J by 5 bases, with 14 bases between the two germline ends. The CDR3 DNA reads as TGTGCCAGCAGCTTGGGCCGGGTGGGGGGGACTGAAGCTTTCTTT. The encoded protein is CASSLGRVGGTEAFF. The variable domain in full, completed from reference TRBV5-4 and TRBJ1-1, reads ETGVTQSPTHLIKTRGQQVTLRCSSQSGHNTVSWYQQALGQGPQFIFQYYREEENGRGNFPPRFSGLQFPNYSSELNVNALELDDSALYLCASSLGRVGGTEAFFGQGTRLTVV.

V and J are TRBV16 and TRBJ2-1, with TRBD2 as a possible D gene (6 bases). Germline CDR1 and CDR2: KGHSY and FQNENV. V was pared by 4 bases and J by 10 bases, with 20 bases between. This CDR3 region has 15 residues. The DNA of the CDR3 is TGTGCCAGCAGCCCCGGGACTGCCAGTTCCGGAGAGCAGTTCTTC. Its protein is CASSPGTASSGEQFF.

The V and J genes are TRBV11-3 and TRBJ2-1, with D possibly matching TRBD1 (7 bases). Germline assignment: CDR1 SGHNT and CDR2 YENEEA. V lost 5 bases, J lost 7 bases, and 21 bases lay in between. This CDR3 is built from 16 residues. The CDR3 nucleotides are TGTGCCAGCAGCGGAGGGGCAGGGGGTGTAGGAAATGAGCAGTTCTTC. Its translation: CASSGGAGGVGNEQFF.

J is TRBJ1-1 and V is TRBV5-1; unclear D gene. V was shortened by 0 bases and J by 5 bases, with 11 bases between the two germline ends. This CDR3 is 14 amino acids long. The germline gives CDR1 SGHRS, CDR2 YFSETQ. The CDR3 loop reads CASSLEVPGTEAFF. Written as DNA, the CDR3 is TGCGCCAGCAGCTTGGAGGTTCCCGGGACTGAAGCTTTCTTT. Supplemented by reference TRBV5-1 and TRBJ1-1, the full variable domain reads KAGVTQTPRYLIKTRGQQVTLSCSPISGHRSVSWYQQTPGQGLQFLFEYFSETQRNKGNFPGRFSGRQFSNSRSEMNVSTLELGDSALYLCASSLEVPGTEAFFGQGTRLTVV.